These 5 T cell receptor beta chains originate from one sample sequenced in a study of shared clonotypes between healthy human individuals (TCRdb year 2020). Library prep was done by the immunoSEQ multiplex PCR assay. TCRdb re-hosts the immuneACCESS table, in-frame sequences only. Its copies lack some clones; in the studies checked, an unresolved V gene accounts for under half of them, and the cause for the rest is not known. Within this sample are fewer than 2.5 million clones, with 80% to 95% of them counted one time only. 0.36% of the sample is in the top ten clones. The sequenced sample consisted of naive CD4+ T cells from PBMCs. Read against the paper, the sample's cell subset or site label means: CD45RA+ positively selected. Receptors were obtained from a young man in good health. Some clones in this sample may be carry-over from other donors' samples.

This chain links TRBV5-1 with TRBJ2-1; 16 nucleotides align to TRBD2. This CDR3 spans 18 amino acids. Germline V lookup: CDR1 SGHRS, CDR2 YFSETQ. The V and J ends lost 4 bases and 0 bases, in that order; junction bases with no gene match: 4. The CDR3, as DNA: TGCGCCAGCAGCCCGGGACTAGCGGGAGGGCCCTCCTACAATGAGCAGTTCTTC. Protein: CASSPGLAGGPSYNEQFF.

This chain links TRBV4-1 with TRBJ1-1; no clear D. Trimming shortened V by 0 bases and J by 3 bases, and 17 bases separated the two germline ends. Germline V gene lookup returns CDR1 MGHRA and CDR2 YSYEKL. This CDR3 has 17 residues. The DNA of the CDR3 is TGCGCCAGCAGCCAAGATTTGGCGGCAGTCCGTTACACTGAAGCTTTCTTT. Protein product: CASSQDLAAVRYTEAFF.

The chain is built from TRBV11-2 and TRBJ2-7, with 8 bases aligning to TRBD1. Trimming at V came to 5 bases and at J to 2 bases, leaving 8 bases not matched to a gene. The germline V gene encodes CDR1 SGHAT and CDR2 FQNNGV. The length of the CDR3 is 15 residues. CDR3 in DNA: TGTGCCAGCAGCCCCGGGCAGGGGGCAACCTACGAGCAGTACTTC. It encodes CASSPGQGATYEQYF. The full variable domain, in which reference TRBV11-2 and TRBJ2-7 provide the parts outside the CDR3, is EAGVAQSPRYKIIEKRQSVAFWCNPISGHATLYWYQQILGQGPKLLIQFQNNGVVDDSQLPKDRFSAERLKGVDSTLKIQPAKLEDSAVYLCASSPGQGATYEQYFGPGTRLTVT.

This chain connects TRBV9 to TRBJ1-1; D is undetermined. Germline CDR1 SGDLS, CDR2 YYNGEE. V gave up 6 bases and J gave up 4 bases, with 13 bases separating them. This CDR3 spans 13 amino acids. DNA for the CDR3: TGTGCCAGCACCGCGGTGGACTTCACTGAAGCTTTCTTT. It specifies CASTAVDFTEAFF. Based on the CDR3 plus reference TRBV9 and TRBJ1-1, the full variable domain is DSGVTQTPKHLITATGQRVTLRCSPRSGDLSVYWYQQSLDQGLQFLIQYYNGEERAKGNILERFSAQQFPDLHSELNLSSLELGDSALYFCASTAVDFTEAFFGQGTRLTVV.

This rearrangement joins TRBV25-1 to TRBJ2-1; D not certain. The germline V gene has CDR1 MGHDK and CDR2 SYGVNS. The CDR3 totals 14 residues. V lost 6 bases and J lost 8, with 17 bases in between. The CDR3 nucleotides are TGTGCCAGCAGCCCCTCCCGGATAGAGTATGAGCAGTTCTTC. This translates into CASSPSRIEYEQFF.